This TCR beta chain derives from a study of cytomegalovirus exposure and HLA in healthy donors. Study results and limitations: Among TCR beta chains, those listed as cytomegalovirus-associated numbered around 160. Some highly shared sequence variants likely arose as a pipeline artifact.

V gave up 1 base and J gave up 4 bases; unmatched junction bases: 2. This CDR3 comprises 14 residues. CDR1 SGHVS and CDR2 FQNEAQ come from the germline V gene. The PCR was carried out with 60 Vbeta primers and 13 Jbeta primers. Profiled with immunoSEQ multiplex PCR; TCRdb holds only in-frame clones, not every one. Here the sample spans 200,000 or so clones, over 80% being singletons. With regard to this clone: What it recognizes is unknown.

The rearrangement links TRBV7-8 to TRBJ2-7; 9 bases line up with TRBD2. The sample consisted of PBMCs. The receptor comes from a boy aged 2 to 10 in good health and CMV-seronegative. The DNA for the CDR3 is TGTGCCAGCAGCTTAGTGGCGGGAGGGTACGAGCAGTACTTC. This sequence encodes CASSLVAGGYEQYF.